The clone carrying this T cell receptor beta chain was recorded at least ten times. Its specificity is not known. TCRdb independently ran MiXCR on the reads; one entry per CDR3 protein. This table has approximately 140,000 distinct CDR3 sequences, 5.5% to 7% appearing once. The data originate from a study of T cell repertoires in cytomegalovirus infection. Overall study: Public TCR beta signatures were indicative of both CMV infection and a matching HLA type. Study-level points and caveats: Pooled public TCR beta family frequency picked out CMV carriers with the relevant HLA. Dominating the ex vivo response were HLA-C-restricted CMV-specific TCR beta clonotypes.

Trimming stripped 1 base from V and 0 bases from J, with 6 bases between. Germline V gives CDR1 SGHTA, CDR2 FQGNSA. The CDR3 is 15 amino acids. The specimen was PBMCs. This receptor was identified in a human donor in good health (CMV status not recorded). Some clones in this sample may be carry-over from other donors' samples. The chain recombines TRBV7-2 with TRBJ2-2; D is ambiguous. As DNA, the CDR3 is TGTGCCAGCAGCTTAGGGGGAACGAACACCGGGGAGCTGTTTTTT. Amino acids: CASSLGGTNTGELFF.